This T cell receptor beta chain was sequenced during a study of regulatory T cells in long-lasting Graves disease. Study-level results: Repertoires from persistent disease leaned toward TRBV28, TRBJ1-2 and TRBJ2-5.

In germline, CDR1 is MDHEN, CDR2 SYDVKM. Trimming cost V 5 bases and J 6 bases; bases outside gene matches: 6. The CDR3 contains 14 residues. This clonotype came up many times. Its antigen is currently unknown. This sample's time point: newly diagnosed GD, antithyroid drugs for less than 3 months. RNA isolated from PBMCs was used to make the TCR library. Building the TCR beta libraries relied on iRepertoire HTBI primers, and CDR3 regions underwent Arm-PCR. As handled by the study authors: Analysis of the samples identified around 60 TRBV and 13 to 15 TRBJ segments. TCRdb called the multiplex PCR reads again in MiXCR, with one record for every CDR3 protein. The V and J calls follow TCRdb's processing rather than the paper's. The table shows hundreds of thousands of distinct CDR3 sequences, with over 15% occurring only once. The data were also submitted as part of a second study, on T cells in Graves' hyperthyroidism and ophthalmopathy. That study adds: Exclusion of patients followed from uncontrolled infection, other autoimmune disease, pregnancy or lactation. Among thyroid clonotypes expanded above 0.001, most also appeared in blood.

The input for sequencing was peripheral blood mononuclear cells (PBMCs), taken at new diagnosis, from a patient treated with antithyroid drugs. The sequence came from a man aged 40-49 years with Graves disease. The chain combines TRBV28 with TRBJ1-5; 8 nucleotides align to TRBD1. In nucleotides, the CDR3 is TGTGCCAGCAGTCCACGGACAGGGCTTCAGCCCCAGCATTTT. It encodes CASSPRTGLQPQHF.